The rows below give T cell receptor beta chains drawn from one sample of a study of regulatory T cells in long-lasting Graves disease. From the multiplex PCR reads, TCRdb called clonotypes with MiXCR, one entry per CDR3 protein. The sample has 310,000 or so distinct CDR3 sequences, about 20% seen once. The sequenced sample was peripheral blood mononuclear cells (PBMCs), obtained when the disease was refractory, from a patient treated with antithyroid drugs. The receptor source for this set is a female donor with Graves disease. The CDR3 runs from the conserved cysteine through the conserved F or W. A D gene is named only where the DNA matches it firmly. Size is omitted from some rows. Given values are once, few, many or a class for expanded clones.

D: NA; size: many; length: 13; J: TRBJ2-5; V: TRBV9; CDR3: CASSSRPQETQYF; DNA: TGTGCCAGCAGTTCCCGACCTCAAGAGACCCAGTACTTC
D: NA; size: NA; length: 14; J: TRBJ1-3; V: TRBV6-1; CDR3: CASKGGGEGNTIYF; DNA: TGTGCCAGCAAGGGTGGCGGGGAGGGAAACACCATATATTTT
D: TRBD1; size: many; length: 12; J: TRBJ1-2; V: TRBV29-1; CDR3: CSARTGDYGYTF; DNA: TGCAGCGCCCGGACAGGGGACTATGGCTACACCTTC
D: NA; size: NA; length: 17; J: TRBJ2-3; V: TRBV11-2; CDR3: CASSLGGWGRFTDTQYF; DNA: TGTGCCAGCAGCTTAGGGGGTTGGGGCAGATTCACAGATACGCAGTATTTT
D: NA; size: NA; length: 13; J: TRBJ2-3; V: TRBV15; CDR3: CATSRGLYDTQYF; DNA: TGTGCCACCAGCAGAGGGTTGTACGATACGCAGTATTTT
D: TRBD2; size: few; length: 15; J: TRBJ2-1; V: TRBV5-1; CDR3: CASSGLAGGPNEQFF; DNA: TGCGCCAGCAGCGGGCTAGCGGGAGGGCCGAATGAGCAGTTCTTC
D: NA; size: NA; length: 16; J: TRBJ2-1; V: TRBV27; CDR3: CASSLVWASWGNEQFF; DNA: TGTGCCAGCAGTTTAGTGTGGGCTAGCTGGGGGAATGAGCAGTTCTTC
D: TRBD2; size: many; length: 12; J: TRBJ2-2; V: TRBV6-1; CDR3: CAVTSGTGELFF; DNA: TGTGCCGTGACTAGCGGGACCGGGGAGCTGTTTTTT
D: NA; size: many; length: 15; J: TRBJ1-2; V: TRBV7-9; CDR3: CASTLPDVRGYGYTF; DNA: TGTGCCAGTACGCTACCAGACGTAAGGGGCTATGGCTACACCTTC
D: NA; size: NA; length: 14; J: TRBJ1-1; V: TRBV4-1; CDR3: CASSPPYGDTEAFF; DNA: TGCGCCAGCAGCCCCCCCTACGGGGACACTGAAGCTTTCTTT
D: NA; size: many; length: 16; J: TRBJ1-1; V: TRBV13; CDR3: CASSWFRRSPYTEAFF; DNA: TGTGCCAGCAGCTGGTTTAGAAGATCCCCCTACACTGAAGCTTTCTTT
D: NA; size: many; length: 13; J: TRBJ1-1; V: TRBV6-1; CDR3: CASRMGPYTEAFF; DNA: TGTGCCAGCAGAATGGGCCCATACACTGAAGCTTTCTTT
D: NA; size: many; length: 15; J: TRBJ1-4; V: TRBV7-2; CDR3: CASSRGTFMGEKLFF; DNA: TGTGCCAGCAGCCGAGGGACTTTCATGGGTGAAAAACTGTTTTTT
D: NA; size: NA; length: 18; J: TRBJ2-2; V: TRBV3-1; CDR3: CASSQDSTRKVDTGELFF; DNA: TGTGCCAGCAGCCAAGATAGCACTAGAAAGGTTGACACCGGGGAGCTGTTTTTT
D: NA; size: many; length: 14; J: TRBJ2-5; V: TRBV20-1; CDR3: CSAHTSGLGETQYF; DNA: TGCAGTGCTCATACGTCAGGGTTGGGCGAGACCCAGTACTTC
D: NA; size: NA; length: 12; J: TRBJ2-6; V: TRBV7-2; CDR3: CASSWGANVLTF; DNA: TGTGCCAGCAGCTGGGGGGCCAACGTCCTGACTTTC
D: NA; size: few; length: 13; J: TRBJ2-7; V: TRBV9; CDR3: CASSVDISYEQYF; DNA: TGTGCCAGCAGCGTCGACATATCATACGAGCAGTACTTC
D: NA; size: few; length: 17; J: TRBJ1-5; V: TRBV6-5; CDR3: CASSYPNGIGGDQPQHF; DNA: TGTGCCAGCAGTTACCCAAACGGGATAGGGGGGGATCAGCCCCAGCATTTT
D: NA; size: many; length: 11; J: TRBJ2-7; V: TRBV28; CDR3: CASSRRWEQYF; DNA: TGTGCCAGCAGTCGAAGATGGGAGCAGTACTTC
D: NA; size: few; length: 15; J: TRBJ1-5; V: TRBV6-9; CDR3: CASRYLQGPNQPQHF; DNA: TGTGCCAGCCGTTACCTACAGGGCCCCAATCAGCCCCAGCATTTT
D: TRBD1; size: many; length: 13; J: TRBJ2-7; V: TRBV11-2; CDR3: CASSSQGTGEQYF; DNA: TGTGCCAGCAGCTCACAGGGGACGGGCGAGCAGTACTTC
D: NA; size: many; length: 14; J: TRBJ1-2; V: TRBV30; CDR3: CAWSEFTNNYGYTF; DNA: TGTGCCTGGAGTGAATTCACCAATAACTATGGCTACACCTTC
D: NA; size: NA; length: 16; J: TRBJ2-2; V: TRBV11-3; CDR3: CASSSAGGLATGELFF; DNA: TGTGCCAGCAGCTCAGCCGGGGGACTGGCGACCGGGGAGCTGTTTTTT
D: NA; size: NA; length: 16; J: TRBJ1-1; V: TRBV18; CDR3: CASSLGGGVSNTEAFF; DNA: TGTGCCAGCTCCCTCGGTGGGGGTGTCTCGAACACTGAAGCTTTCTTT